The 5 T cell receptor beta chains below come from one sample, sequenced in a study of blood T cell repertoires in COVID-19. Clones were read by immunoSEQ multiplex PCR, and TCRdb kept only the in-frame ones, dropping some. The sample shows hundreds of thousands of clones, approximately 89% of them seen only once. The sample comprised peripheral blood. The receptors derive from a woman aged 45-59 years who had recovered from COVID-19.

The chain has TRBV4-1 and TRBJ2-1, with 11 nucleotides matching TRBD2. Germline CDR1 reads MGHRA; CDR2 reads YSYEKL. CDR3 length equals 13 residues. With V trimmed by 3 bases and J by 12 bases, 4 bases remained unmatched. CDR3 protein: CASSHALAGGQFF. The CDR3, as DNA: TGCGCCAGCAGCCATGCCCTAGCGGGGGGGCAGTTCTTC.

The chain is built from TRBV19 and TRBJ2-6; D possibly corresponds to TRBD2 (5 bases). The CDR3 spans 16 residues. CDR1 is LNHDA and CDR2 is SQIVND in the germline V gene (reference sequence). Trimming removed 5 bases from V and 1 base from J, with 12 bases in between. As DNA, the CDR3 is TGTGCCAGTAGTCTATGGGCGGGTTCTGGGGCCAACGTCCTGACTTTC. It encodes CASSLWAGSGANVLTF.

This chain connects TRBV4-3 to TRBJ2-1; 7 bases align to TRBD1. V lost 0 bases to trimming and J lost 5 bases; unmatched junction nucleotides: 10. This CDR3 comprises 17 residues. Germline CDR1 is LGHNA and CDR2 is YSLEER. DNA for the CDR3: TGCGCCAGCAGCCAAGATTCGAGGGGGCCGGAAAACAATGAGCAGTTCTTC. Translation gives CASSQDSRGPENNEQFF.

J is TRBJ2-7 and V is TRBV11-2; a possible D gene is TRBD2 (5 bases). The germline V gene encodes CDR1 SGHAT and CDR2 FQNNGV. This CDR3 spans 13 amino acids. Trimming cost V 5 bases and J 6 bases, with 14 bases left between them. For the CDR3, the DNA is TGTGCCAGCAGCCCTAGCAGATCGGGCGAGCAGTACTTC. Its protein is CASSPSRSGEQYF.

The genes are TRBV21-1 and TRBJ1-4. TRBV21-1 is tagged as a pseudogene. The CDR3 length is 15 residues. DNA for the CDR3: TGTGCCAGCAGCACTAGGTTCCTAGCGAATGAAAAACTGTTTTTT. This gives the protein CASSTRFLANEKLFF.